The rows below give T cell receptor beta chains drawn from one sample of a study of cytomegalovirus exposure and HLA in healthy donors. Sequenced by immunoSEQ multiplex PCR; TCRdb stores in-frame clones only, minus some. The sample contains some 150,000 clones, 75% to 90% of which appear only once. The material sequenced was PBMCs. The receptors here all came from a man aged 18 to 29 in good health and CMV-seropositive. CDR3s include the opening cysteine and the closing phenylalanine or tryptophan. The D gene is left open where the match is weak. Size is omitted from some rows. Given values are once, few, many or a class for expanded clones.

clone_size,v_call,d_call,j_call,cdr3_aa
-,TRBV5-4,TRBD2,TRBJ2-7,CASSLLTLAGGGYEQYF
once,TRBV29-1,TRBD1,TRBJ1-2,CSVEGLDRGVYGYTF
-,TRBV19,TRBD2,TRBJ2-1,CASSIGLAGGSSYNEQFF
few,TRBV30,TRBD2,TRBJ2-5,CAWSPPGHRGGETQYF
-,TRBV6-5,TRBD1,TRBJ1-2,CASSYLNRGYGYTF
-,TRBV19,-,TRBJ2-1,CASSMPGLHTGNEQFF
-,TRBV25-1,TRBD1,TRBJ2-7,CASSDVRGLEQYF
once,TRBV7-9,TRBD1,TRBJ1-3,CASSLATGSGNTIYF
-,TRBV4-3,TRBD1,TRBJ2-7,CASSPLPGQGTYEQYF
-,TRBV18,TRBD1,TRBJ1-2,CASSPADRGYGYTF
-,TRBV11-2,-,TRBJ1-1,CASSFGGLNTEAFF
-,TRBV5-4,-,TRBJ2-7,CASSEDPAGVQYF
-,TRBV7-9,TRBD1,TRBJ1-4,CASSLIQGVNEKLFF
few,TRBV5-1,TRBD1,TRBJ2-2,CASSMTGGIGELFF
-,TRBV6-5,-,TRBJ1-2,CASSSPSGGYNYGYTF
few,TRBV6-6,TRBD1,TRBJ1-1,CASTYRQGGGNTEAFF
-,TRBV5-8,TRBD1,TRBJ1-6,CASSRGQAYNSPLHF
-,TRBV4-3,-,TRBJ2-2,CASSPHVGAQTGELFF
-,TRBV5-8,-,TRBJ1-1,CASSFRGGTEAFF
-,TRBV15,TRBD2,TRBJ2-2,CATSPHKGLAGDTGELFF
once,TRBV11-2,-,TRBJ1-6,CASTLGGLESSYNSPLHF
few,TRBV29-1,-,TRBJ1-2,CSVEEEEGYGYTF
-,TRBV7-8,TRBD2,TRBJ2-1,CASSLVGGRVYNEQFF
-,TRBV7-2,-,TRBJ1-4,CATAAPGHSNEKLFF
-,TRBV7-2,-,TRBJ1-1,CASSLTENTEAFF
-,TRBV7-8,-,TRBJ2-1,CASSSAGYSYNEQFF
-,TRBV15,-,TRBJ1-4,CATSRDFGRGEKLFF
-,TRBV6-5,TRBD2,TRBJ2-1,CASRHGTSVVF
-,TRBV7-9,TRBD2,TRBJ2-1,CASSSGLAGDPNEQFF
-,TRBV11-2,-,TRBJ2-3,CASSAQGTDTQYF
-,TRBV5-1,-,TRBJ2-7,CASRPKTPGAGGSYEQYF
-,TRBV19,-,TRBJ1-5,CASRLHSNQPQHF
-,TRBV5-1,TRBD2,TRBJ2-7,CASSWGAGTSVGEQYF
-,TRBV4-3,-,TRBJ1-4,CASSRESATNEKLFF
-,TRBV5-1,TRBD2,TRBJ2-1,CASSGPGLAGANEQFF
-,TRBV4-1,-,TRBJ2-1,CASSQEVGQPYNEQFF
-,TRBV7-8,-,TRBJ2-6,CASSLARTVFSGANVLTF
-,TRBV4-2,-,TRBJ2-3,CASSQVPGLTDTQYF
-,TRBV9,-,TRBJ1-1,CASSLNGHTNTEAFF
-,TRBV7-2,-,TRBJ2-7,CASSPYQGRGSYEQYF
-,TRBV11-2,-,TRBJ1-1,CASSQREDQGAFF
once,TRBV29-1,TRBD1,TRBJ1-2,CSVDEGAPDGYTF
-,TRBV5-1,-,TRBJ1-2,CASSLAGYGYTF
-,TRBV4-2,TRBD2,TRBJ2-1,CASSQDSQYSGLYNEQFF
-,TRBV4-3,-,TRBJ1-1,CASSQGGGVTEAFF
-,TRBV4-3,-,TRBJ1-1,CASSQDPGRRDTEAFF
-,TRBV6-5,TRBD2,TRBJ2-7,CASSYVGTSGYEQYF
-,TRBV29-1,-,TRBJ1-3,CSVGAGPNTIYF
-,TRBV5-6,TRBD2,TRBJ2-1,CASSFGLGSYNEQFF
-,TRBV15,-,TRBJ2-1,CATSTVYNEQFF
-,TRBV4-1,TRBD2,TRBJ2-2,CASSQEVIKREGRVGELFF
once,TRBV6-6,-,TRBJ2-5,CASRVDRSQTQYF
-,TRBV5-4,-,TRBJ2-1,CASSLVGRPAGYNEQFF
once,TRBV6-1,-,TRBJ1-2,CASRKITGTNGYTF
few,TRBV6-6,-,TRBJ1-2,CASTKGDIGTNGYTF
-,TRBV29-1,TRBD1,TRBJ1-2,CSDLQGPNYGYTF
-,TRBV9,-,TRBJ1-1,CASSVMEMNTEAFF